These T cell receptor beta chains were read from a single sample in a study of shared clonotypes between healthy human individuals. Some clones are missing from TCRdb's copy, which holds only in-frame ones; the method was immunoSEQ multiplex PCR. The data contain more than 550,000 clones, roughly 94% of them singletons. Sequences were obtained from naive CD8+ T cells sorted from blood. Receptors originate from a man aged 25 to 40 in good health. Both conserved end residues are part of each CDR3. Each record gives: V gene, clone size, D gene, J gene, CDR3 DNA, CDR3 protein. D genes are given only for firm matches. Clone sizes are given selectively: once, few, many, or a class where the clone is expanded.

TRBV6-5,.,.,TRBJ2-2,TGTGCCAGCGAGATGAGGGTACATACCGGGGAGCTGTTTTTT,CASEMRVHTGELFF
TRBV5-1,.,TRBD1,TRBJ2-7,TGTGCCAGCAGCCCAGGACAGGGAACAAGGGAGCAGTACTTC,CASSPGQGTREQYF
TRBV6-6,once,.,TRBJ1-2,TGTGCCAGCAGTTACTCAGACAGGTCTTACTATGGCTACACCTTC,CASSYSDRSYYGYTF
TRBV18,once,.,TRBJ2-7,TGTGCCAGCTCACCCCTCGGAGACATGGGCTACTACGAGCAGTACTTC,CASSPLGDMGYYEQYF
TRBV7-9,.,.,TRBJ1-1,TGTGCCAGCAGCTTAGGGGACATTTACACTGAAGCTTTCTTT,CASSLGDIYTEAFF
TRBV30,.,.,TRBJ2-7,TGTGCCTGGAGTGTACGAGGCTTCACCTACGAGCAGTACTTC,CAWSVRGFTYEQYF
TRBV2,.,TRBD2,TRBJ2-7,TGTGCCAGCAGCCAAGGACTAGCGGGAACCTACGAGCAGTACTTC,CASSQGLAGTYEQYF
TRBV27,.,TRBD1,TRBJ2-7,TGTGCCAGCCGATACGGGACAGGAGGGTACGAGCAGTACTTC,CASRYGTGGYEQYF
TRBV7-2,.,.,TRBJ2-3,TGTGCCAGCAGCTCCCACCCCACAGATACGCAGTATTTT,CASSSHPTDTQYF
TRBV5-1,.,TRBD1,TRBJ2-1,TGCGCCAGCAGCACCGACAGGGGCAATGAGCAGTTCTTC,CASSTDRGNEQFF
TRBV7-8,.,.,TRBJ1-4,TGTGCCAGCACCCACGGGTCGGGAGAAAAACTGTTTTTT,CASTHGSGEKLFF
TRBV6-1,.,.,TRBJ1-5,TGTGCCAGCGATGCGTATAGCAATCAGCCCCAGCATTTT,CASDAYSNQPQHF
TRBV5-1,.,.,TRBJ2-1,TGCGCCAGCAGCTTGACTGGGAAATACAATGAGCAGTTCTTC,CASSLTGKYNEQFF
TRBV20-1,.,.,TRBJ1-1,TGCAGCCCGTGGGACACTGAAGCTTTCTTT,CSPWDTEAFF
TRBV7-2,.,.,TRBJ2-5,TGTGCCAGCAGCTTAGGCCCGGGACGGAAAGAGACCCAGTACTTC,CASSLGPGRKETQYF
TRBV29-1,.,.,TRBJ1-1,TGCAGCGCCGAGGTCGACACTGAAGCTTTCTTT,CSAEVDTEAFF
TRBV7-2,.,.,TRBJ2-3,TGTGCCAGCAGTCCTATACGAGACTGGACTAACACAGATACGCAGTATTTT,CASSPIRDWTNTDTQYF
TRBV27,.,TRBD2,TRBJ2-7,TGTGCCAGCAGTTTGGGCGGGAGCTCTTACGAGCAGTACTTC,CASSLGGSSYEQYF
TRBV27,.,.,TRBJ1-5,TGTGCCAGCAGTATGGGCACTCCCGGGAATCAGCCCCAGCATTTT,CASSMGTPGNQPQHF
TRBV5-4,.,.,TRBJ2-5,TGTGCCAGCACCACAGGACAACAAGAGACCCAGTACTTC,CASTTGQQETQYF
TRBV4-1,.,.,TRBJ2-7,TGCGCCAGCAGCCAAGATCTCGCAGGGTACTACGAGCAGTACTTC,CASSQDLAGYYEQYF
TRBV5-3,.,TRBD1,TRBJ1-5,TGTGCCAGAAGCCTCGGACAGGCAAATGGTCTCCAGCATTTT,CARSLGQANGLQHF
TRBV11-2,.,.,TRBJ2-7,TGTGCCAGCAGCCCCCCCGGGCGAAGTTACGAGCAGTACTTC,CASSPPGRSYEQYF
TRBV7-9,once,.,TRBJ1-2,TGTGCCAGCAGCTTACCGGTCGGTAGGACAGCTCACTTCGGCTACACCTTC,CASSLPVGRTAHFGYTF
TRBV7-2,.,TRBD2,TRBJ2-5,TGTGCCAGCAGCCCCTGGGGGAGGGTTCAAGAGACCCAGTACTTC,CASSPWGRVQETQYF
TRBV14,once,.,TRBJ2-5,TGTGCCAGCAGCCAAGCCTATGAGACCCAGTACTTC,CASSQAYETQYF
TRBV9,once,.,TRBJ2-1,TGTGCCAGCAGCGTAGTTTTCGGCGTCCCGAGCTCCTACAATGAGCAGTTCTTC,CASSVVFGVPSSYNEQFF
TRBV4-3,once,.,TRBJ1-1,TGCGCCAGCAGCCCTGGGCGGGCGAACACTGAAGCTTTCTTT,CASSPGRANTEAFF
TRBV11-2,few,TRBD2,TRBJ2-1,TGTGCCAGCAGCCTAGTTGGAGGGAGGGCCCAACCCTCTCCGTTCTTC,CASSLVGGRAQPSPFF
TRBV5-1,.,TRBD1,TRBJ2-7,TGCGCCAGCAGCTCGGGGACAGGAGTCTATGAGCAGTACTTC,CASSSGTGVYEQYF
TRBV1,.,.,TRBJ2-2,TGCACCAGCAGCCAAGGGCAGGGGACCATCTTTGTGGGGCTAGCGGGAGGACGGGAGCTGTTTTTT,CTSSQGQGTIFVGLAGGRELFF
TRBV6-5,.,TRBD1,TRBJ1-1,TGTGCCAGCAGGAGGGGACAGGGGAGTTCCGAAGCTTTCTTT,CASRRGQGSSEAFF
TRBV10-3,.,.,TRBJ1-1,TGTGCCATCAGTGACCCCCCAAGCGGGGGGGGGTGGACTGAAGCTTTCTTT,CAISDPPSGGGWTEAFF
TRBV2,.,.,TRBJ2-5,TGTGCCAGCAGCCCAGGGGTTGGGGAGACCCAGTACTTC,CASSPGVGETQYF
TRBV29-1,.,TRBD2,TRBJ2-1,TGCAGCGCCGAGGGGGGTCTAGCGGGAGTCTACAATGAGCAGTTCTTC,CSAEGGLAGVYNEQFF
TRBV9,.,.,TRBJ2-7,TGTGCCAGCAGCCTGGGGGCGCTTACTTCCTACGAGCAGTACTTC,CASSLGALTSYEQYF
TRBV7-2,.,TRBD2,TRBJ2-2,TGTGCCAGCAGCGCAACCGTTCTAGCGGGAAGTACCGGGGAGCTGTTTTTT,CASSATVLAGSTGELFF
TRBV2,.,.,TRBJ1-1,TGTGCCAGCAGCGAATGGGATTCTGACACTGAAGCTTTCTTT,CASSEWDSDTEAFF
TRBV19,.,TRBD2,TRBJ2-7,TGTGCCAGTACGGGAGGCGACGAGCAGTACTTC,CASTGGDEQYF
TRBV14,.,.,TRBJ1-1,TGTGCCAGCAGCCAACACTCAGTGGGGAACACTGAAGCTTTCTTT,CASSQHSVGNTEAFF
TRBV10-3,once,.,TRBJ1-3,TGTGCCATCGGGTCGGTGGATACTGACACCATATATTTT,CAIGSVDTDTIYF
TRBV19,.,TRBD2,TRBJ2-1,TGTGCCATTGGGGGGGGAAATGAGCAGTTCTTC,CAIGGGNEQFF
TRBV29-1,.,.,TRBJ2-6,TGCAGCGTTGTCCCTACTGGTCAGGGCGACGTCCTGACTTTC,CSVVPTGQGDVLTF
TRBV13,.,TRBD2,TRBJ2-7,TGTGCCAGCAGCCCGACTAGCGGGAGTTTAGAGCAGTACTTC,CASSPTSGSLEQYF
TRBV27,once,.,TRBJ2-5,TGTGCCAGCCAGAAGACCGACCAAGAGACCCAGTACTTC,CASQKTDQETQYF
TRBV7-2,.,.,TRBJ2-1,TGTGCCAGCAGCCAACCCGGGACCTACAATGAGCAGTTCTTC,CASSQPGTYNEQFF
TRBV7-9,.,.,TRBJ2-5,TGTGCCAGCAGCGAATCTGAGGGGCCCTTCGCGACCCAGTACTTC,CASSESEGPFATQYF
TRBV7-9,.,.,TRBJ2-1,TGCTCTCCCGAGGCGGGACTGCGGGGTGAGCAGTTCTTC,CSPEAGLRGEQFF
TRBV7-9,.,.,TRBJ2-4,TGTGCCAGCAGCTCTGTAGCGAATCTAGCCAAAAACATTCAGTACTTC,CASSSVANLAKNIQYF